This T cell receptor (beta chain) was found in a study of tumor-infiltrating lymphocytes in primary liver carcinoma. Without any cell sorting, roughly 17-31 mg of bulk tissue yielded co-extracted RNA and DNA. Concerning this clonotype itself: At one end the junction does not follow the germline gene, possibly because of a read error.

Per the germline V gene, CDR1 is MNHEY and CDR2 is SVGAGI. This CDR3 is 13 amino acids long. TCR beta cDNA was reverse-transcribed from roughly 520 ng of total RNA. The reaction used a constant-region primer and ProtoScript II reverse transcriptase. A slightly modified ARM-PCR protocol with three nested multiplex PCR rounds produced these TCR beta libraries. TRBV1-TRBV30 forward primers paired with a C-beta reverse primer were used in the first two PCR rounds, which ran approximately 10 cycles each. From the multiplex PCR reads, TCRdb called clonotypes with MiXCR, one entry per CDR3 protein. The sample carries tens of thousands of distinct CDR3 sequences, 65% to 80% recorded once.

This chain uses TRBV6-5 with TRBJ2-1; D call uncertain. Source material: liver tumor tissue from sampling region 1. Subset here: tumor region T1, superior pole. This receptor was obtained from a man in his forties with primary liver carcinoma and hepatitis B virus infection. The CDR3 bases are TGTGCCAGCAAGTCGAGCTCCTACAATGAGCAGTCCTTC. Protein sequence: CASKSSSYNEQSF.